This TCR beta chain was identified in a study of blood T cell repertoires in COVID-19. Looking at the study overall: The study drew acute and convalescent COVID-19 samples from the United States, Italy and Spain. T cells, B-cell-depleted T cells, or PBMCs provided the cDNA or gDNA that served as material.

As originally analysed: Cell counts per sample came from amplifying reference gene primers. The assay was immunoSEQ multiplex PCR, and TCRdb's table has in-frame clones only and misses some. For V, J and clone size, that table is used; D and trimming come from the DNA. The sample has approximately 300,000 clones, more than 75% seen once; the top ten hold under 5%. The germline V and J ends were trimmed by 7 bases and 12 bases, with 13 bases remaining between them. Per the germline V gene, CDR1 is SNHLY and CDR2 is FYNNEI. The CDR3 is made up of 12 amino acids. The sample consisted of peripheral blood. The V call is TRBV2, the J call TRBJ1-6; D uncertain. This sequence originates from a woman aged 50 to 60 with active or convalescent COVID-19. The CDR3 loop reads CASTEDVRPLHF. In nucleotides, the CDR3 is TGTGCCAGCACCGAAGATGTTAGACCCCTCCACTTT.